The clone carrying this TCR beta chain occurred a few times. What it binds is unknown. The sample comes from a study of blood T cells in healthy people across ages. Whole-study findings and limits: Aged donors had fewer naive CD4+ cells and lower diversity than long-lived donors.

The CDR3 spans 16 residues. Germline CDR1 and CDR2: MGHRA and YSYEKL. Between the trimmed V and J ends, which lost 1 base and 9 bases, there was a span of 19 bases. Alongside a J-beta primer mix, a sample-barcoded 5' primer served in a second PCR lasting 7 to 11 cycles. TCRdb independently ran MiXCR on the 5' RACE reads; one entry per CDR3 protein. Of roughly 930,000 distinct CDR3 sequences in the sample, roughly 52% were seen once. Healthy Caucasian individuals from Russia aged about 6 to 95 were enrolled as donors. Isolation of PBMCs gave at least 7 million cells per sample. This rearrangement joins TRBV4-1 to TRBJ2-1; D may be TRBD2 (5 bases). The sample taken for sequencing was blood. The source of this sequence is a man under 40 in good health. Here the CDR3 DNA reads TGCGCCAGCAGCCAAGGCACAAACGTTCGAGGGCTTGAGCAGTTCTTC. Protein: CASSQGTNVRGLEQFF.